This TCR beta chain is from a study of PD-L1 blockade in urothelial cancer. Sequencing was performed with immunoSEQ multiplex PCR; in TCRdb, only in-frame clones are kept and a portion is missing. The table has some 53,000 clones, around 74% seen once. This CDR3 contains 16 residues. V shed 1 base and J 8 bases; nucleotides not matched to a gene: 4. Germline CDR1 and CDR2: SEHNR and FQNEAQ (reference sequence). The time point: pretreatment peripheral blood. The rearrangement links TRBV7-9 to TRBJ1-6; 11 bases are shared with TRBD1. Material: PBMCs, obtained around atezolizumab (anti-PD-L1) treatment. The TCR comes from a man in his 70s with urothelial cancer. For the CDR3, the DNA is TGTGCCAGCAGCTTAGGGACAGGGGGCGCCTATTCACCCCTCCACTTT. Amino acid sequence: CASSLGTGGAYSPLHF.